This T cell receptor beta chain was profiled in a study of blood T cell repertoires in COVID-19 (dated by TCRdb to about 2020). In terms of the full investigation: Collaborator samples came from the United States, Italy and Spain and covered acute and convalescent phases of COVID-19. Samples were obtained from the ongoing ImmuneRACE study (first 160 participants) and from 1,200 or so subjects provided by 6 global collaborators. Where available, HLA class I and class II types were obtained from metadata supplied by the sample provider rather than from assay-based typing. The prospective study material was composed of cDNA or gDNA derived from T cells, B-cell-depleted T cells, or PBMCs. Sample metadata almost always included a de-identified subject ID, COVID-19 status, age in years and sex. The dataset comprised deeply sampled blood TCRbeta repertoires from subjects exposed to, actively infected with, or recovered from COVID-19. The repertoires were released in a freely available public database meant as a resource for research on the immune response to SARS-CoV-2.

What the research found in general, with its limitations: The quantity of clinical and demographic metadata differed by source and by participant and was supplied without curation.

Each collaborating institution followed its own protocols to collect whole blood in K2EDTA tubes. Collaborator samples were shipped for TCRbeta analysis as frozen whole blood, isolated PBMCs, or DNA extracted from either sample type. Trimming at the junction amounts to 1 base on V and 2 bases on J, and the germline ends lie 16 bases apart. Reading the germline V gene gives CDR1 SGHRS and CDR2 YFSETQ. Counted from cysteine to phenylalanine, this CDR3 has 16 amino acids. Only CDR3 DNA is held: 48 bases, read in frame from base 1. The immunoSEQ Assay, a bias-controlled multiplex PCR, was used to amplify TCRbeta CDR3 regions from genomic DNA. The original methods were these. The number of nucleated cells in each sample was estimated from the amplification of reference gene primers within the assay. To quantify the absolute abundance of each unique TCRbeta CDR3 rearrangement, sequence reads were collapsed and filtered. For each sample, productive Simpson clonality was calculated as the square root of Simpson's diversity index across productive rearrangements. The table comes from immuneACCESS by way of TCRdb, which keeps in-frame sequences with V and J called. Part of the clones is missing from these tables; in studies checked, under half for an unresolved V gene and the rest for unknown reasons. The V and J calls and clone size are taken from that table; D and trimming were inferred from the DNA. For this sample there are tens of thousands of clones; approximately 86% appear just once. 6.9% of the sample lies in the top ten.

Concerning this clone: Its recognized antigen is unknown. Base quality data are lacking; no much larger clone is found one base away.

The receptor chain draws on TRBV5-1 and TRBJ2-7; D gene: possibly TRBD1, on 6 matching bases. Material for sequencing was peripheral blood. This receptor was taken from a man in his fifties with active COVID-19. In nucleotides, the sequence is TGCGCCAGCAGCTTGAGCGGACAGACCCTAACCTACGAGCAGTACTTC. It translates to CASSLSGQTLTYEQYF.